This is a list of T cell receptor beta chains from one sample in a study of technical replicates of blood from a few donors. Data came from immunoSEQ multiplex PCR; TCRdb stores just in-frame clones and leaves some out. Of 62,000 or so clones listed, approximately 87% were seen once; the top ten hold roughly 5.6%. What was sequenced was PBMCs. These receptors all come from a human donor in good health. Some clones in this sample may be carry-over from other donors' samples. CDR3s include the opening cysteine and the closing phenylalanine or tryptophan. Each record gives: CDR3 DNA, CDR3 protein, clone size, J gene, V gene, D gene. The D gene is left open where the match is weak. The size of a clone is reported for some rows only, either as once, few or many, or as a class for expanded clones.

CDR3 DNA: TGTGCCAGCAGTTATCAGGACAGGCCCGATACGCAGTATTTT
CDR3 protein: CASSYQDRPDTQYF
clone size: NA
J gene: TRBJ2-3
V gene: TRBV6-5
D gene: TRBD1

CDR3 DNA: TGTGCCAGCAGTTTTACGACAGGATCGAACACTGAAGCTTTCTTT
CDR3 protein: CASSFTTGSNTEAFF
clone size: NA
J gene: TRBJ1-1
V gene: TRBV27
D gene: NA

CDR3 DNA: TGTGCCAGCAGCCCCCCACCGGAGGGAAATGGCTACACCTTC
CDR3 protein: CASSPPPEGNGYTF
clone size: NA
J gene: TRBJ1-2
V gene: TRBV21-1
D gene: NA

CDR3 DNA: TGTGCCACCCGAGGGTCTAATTCACCCCTCCACTTT
CDR3 protein: CATRGSNSPLHF
clone size: NA
J gene: TRBJ1-6
V gene: TRBV4-2
D gene: NA

CDR3 DNA: TGTGCCAGCAGCGTAGACCCCTTTCGTTTGGACAATCATGGCTACACCTTC
CDR3 protein: CASSVDPFRLDNHGYTF
clone size: NA
J gene: TRBJ1-2
V gene: TRBV9
D gene: NA

CDR3 DNA: TGCGCCAGCAGTCCCGACAGACACTATGGCTACACCTTC
CDR3 protein: CASSPDRHYGYTF
clone size: NA
J gene: TRBJ1-2
V gene: TRBV23-1
D gene: NA

CDR3 DNA: TGTGCCAGCAGCCAAGCCGCAGGGGACGCCGGGGAGCTGTTTTTT
CDR3 protein: CASSQAAGDAGELFF
clone size: few
J gene: TRBJ2-2
V gene: TRBV4-2
D gene: NA

CDR3 DNA: TGCGCCAGCAGCCCGGGTACCGGGGTGGTTGAAGCTTTCTTT
CDR3 protein: CASSPGTGVVEAFF
clone size: NA
J gene: TRBJ1-1
V gene: TRBV5-1
D gene: NA

CDR3 DNA: TGCGCCAGCAGCCGTTCCGGGACAGGGACCTACGAGCAGTACTTC
CDR3 protein: CASSRSGTGTYEQYF
clone size: NA
J gene: TRBJ2-7
V gene: TRBV5-1
D gene: TRBD1

CDR3 DNA: TGTGCTAGTGGAACGACAGGGGGTTGGAATCAGCCCCAGCATTTT
CDR3 protein: CASGTTGGWNQPQHF
clone size: NA
J gene: TRBJ1-5
V gene: TRBV12-5
D gene: TRBD1

CDR3 DNA: TGTGCCAGCAGCTTGGCATATGGCTACACCTTC
CDR3 protein: CASSLAYGYTF
clone size: NA
J gene: TRBJ1-2
V gene: TRBV5-6
D gene: NA

CDR3 DNA: TGTGCCAGCAGCCAAGATAAGGGGCCAGGGGCTGAAGCTTTCTTT
CDR3 protein: CASSQDKGPGAEAFF
clone size: few
J gene: TRBJ1-1
V gene: TRBV4-2
D gene: NA

CDR3 DNA: TGTGCCAGCAGTTACTCGTACTCCGGGGAGACCCAGTACTTC
CDR3 protein: CASSYSYSGETQYF
clone size: once
J gene: TRBJ2-5
V gene: TRBV6-5
D gene: NA

CDR3 DNA: TGTGCCAGCAGCCAAGCCGGGGAACCCTCAGATACGCAGTATTTT
CDR3 protein: CASSQAGEPSDTQYF
clone size: many
J gene: TRBJ2-3
V gene: TRBV4-2
D gene: NA

CDR3 DNA: TGTGCCAGCAGCTTATCTGGGGGCAGGGGCGGCTCTGGGGCCAACGTCCTGACTTTC
CDR3 protein: CASSLSGGRGGSGANVLTF
clone size: NA
J gene: TRBJ2-6
V gene: TRBV11-3
D gene: NA

CDR3 DNA: TGTGCCAGCAGCTTGGACGCTACAGGTGAGCTCTCGCGTGAGCAGTTCTTC
CDR3 protein: CASSLDATGELSREQFF
clone size: NA
J gene: TRBJ2-1
V gene: TRBV5-4
D gene: NA

CDR3 DNA: TGTGCCAGCAGTTCTGGACTAGCGGGGTCCTACGAGCAGTACTTC
CDR3 protein: CASSSGLAGSYEQYF
clone size: few
J gene: TRBJ2-7
V gene: TRBV7-7
D gene: TRBD2

CDR3 DNA: TGTGCCTGGAGTGTACAAGGGGGCGGATACGAGCAGTACTTC
CDR3 protein: CAWSVQGGGYEQYF
clone size: NA
J gene: TRBJ2-7
V gene: TRBV30
D gene: TRBD1

CDR3 DNA: TGCGCCAGCAGCCAAGACTTGACTAAGCAGTTCTTC
CDR3 protein: CASSQDLTKQFF
clone size: NA
J gene: TRBJ2-1
V gene: TRBV4-1
D gene: NA

CDR3 DNA: TGTGCCAGCAGCGTAGGTCCGGGACAGGGGGCTCGTGGCTACACCTTC
CDR3 protein: CASSVGPGQGARGYTF
clone size: NA
J gene: TRBJ1-2
V gene: TRBV9
D gene: TRBD1

CDR3 DNA: TGTGCCAGCAGCTTGGGACAGATCGGCGCTGAAGCTTTCTTT
CDR3 protein: CASSLGQIGAEAFF
clone size: NA
J gene: TRBJ1-1
V gene: TRBV13
D gene: TRBD1

CDR3 DNA: TGCGCCAGCAGCTTAAACAGGGGTTTGCCCGGAGAGACCCAGTACTTC
CDR3 protein: CASSLNRGLPGETQYF
clone size: NA
J gene: TRBJ2-5
V gene: TRBV5-1
D gene: TRBD1

CDR3 DNA: TGTGCCATCAGTGAGTCTGGCAGGGAAGTTGAAGCTTTCTTT
CDR3 protein: CAISESGREVEAFF
clone size: NA
J gene: TRBJ1-1
V gene: TRBV10-3
D gene: NA

CDR3 DNA: TGTGCCAGCAGTATTACAGGGGGGGATGGCTACACCTTC
CDR3 protein: CASSITGGDGYTF
clone size: NA
J gene: TRBJ1-2
V gene: TRBV6-5
D gene: TRBD1

CDR3 DNA: TGTGCCAGCAGCTCCGGACAGGACTATGGCTACACCTTC
CDR3 protein: CASSSGQDYGYTF
clone size: NA
J gene: TRBJ1-2
V gene: TRBV7-8
D gene: TRBD1

CDR3 DNA: TGTGCCAGCAGTCCTCGACGGGGTGATCAGCCCCAGCATTTT
CDR3 protein: CASSPRRGDQPQHF
clone size: NA
J gene: TRBJ1-5
V gene: TRBV7-2
D gene: NA

CDR3 DNA: TGCGCCAGCAGTGATGGGACAGGGGCCTTCTACGAGCAGTACTTC
CDR3 protein: CASSDGTGAFYEQYF
clone size: NA
J gene: TRBJ2-7
V gene: TRBV10-2
D gene: TRBD1

CDR3 DNA: TGTGCCAGTAGTATAGAGCAGCGGCGCGGGGCCGAGCAGTACTTC
CDR3 protein: CASSIEQRRGAEQYF
clone size: NA
J gene: TRBJ2-7
V gene: TRBV19
D gene: NA

CDR3 DNA: TGTGCCAGCAGCTTAGATGTGGGCAGGCGCACTGAAGCTTTCTTT
CDR3 protein: CASSLDVGRRTEAFF
clone size: NA
J gene: TRBJ1-1
V gene: TRBV11-1
D gene: NA

CDR3 DNA: TGTGCCAGCAGCTTGGTGGCTAGCGGGGGGGCGGAGACCCAGTACTTC
CDR3 protein: CASSLVASGGAETQYF
clone size: NA
J gene: TRBJ2-5
V gene: TRBV5-5
D gene: TRBD2

CDR3 DNA: TGTGCCAGCAGTGAGTATCCTCCTGGACAGAATAATTCACCCCTCCACTTT
CDR3 protein: CASSEYPPGQNNSPLHF
clone size: NA
J gene: TRBJ1-6
V gene: TRBV2
D gene: NA